This T cell receptor beta chain came from a study of Ad26.COV2.S vaccination and SARS-CoV-2 variants. Study at large: Each vaccinee took Ad26.COV2.S intramuscularly, once or twice 56 days apart.

Study-wide results and limits: Vaccinees and placebo recipients showed similar non-spike TCR breadth.

A word on this clone: Its antigen remains unknown.

Data came from immunoSEQ multiplex PCR; TCRdb stores just in-frame clones and leaves some out. The table lists roughly 300,000 clones, about nine tenths of them singletons. CDR1 is MDHEN and CDR2 is SYDVKM in the germline V gene. With 7 bases removed from V and 9 bases from J, the gap between germline ends came to 15 bases. This CDR3 contains 12 residues. Described treatment: around 19 received Ad26.COV2.S at low or high dose, single or two shots; 5 received placebo; per-sample allocation not given. The investigators took samples on day 63 after the first vaccine or placebo injection. Ad26.COV2.S expressed prefusion-stabilized spike from the original Wuhan strain.

The chain links TRBV28 to TRBJ2-5; D is perhaps TRBD1 or TRBD2 (6 bases each). The receptor's source is a person between 18 and 60 years old who received the Ad26.COV2.S COVID-19 vaccine or a placebo. The sequencing used peripheral blood, collected in a trial of Ad26.COV2.S vaccine versus placebo. CDR3 protein: CASTSSGAAQYF. CDR3 in DNA: TGTGCCAGCACCTCCTCGGGGGCGGCCCAGTACTTC.